The 2 T cell receptor beta chains given below trace back to one sample, sequenced in a study of shared T cell receptors in the human thymus. The assay was immunoSEQ multiplex PCR, and TCRdb's table has in-frame clones only and misses some. The data contain about 660,000 clones, about 89% of them singletons. These sequences were also reported in another study, on human thymus T cells.

Sequenced material: thymocytes. All receptors derive from a boy in the first two years of life with a congenital heart defect.

The rearrangement joins TRBV7-2 to TRBJ2-1; D possibly corresponds to TRBD1 (5 bases). Per the germline V gene, CDR1 is SGHTA and CDR2 is FQGNSA. This CDR3 contains 15 residues. The germline V and J ends were trimmed by 1 base and 6 bases, with 13 bases remaining between them. This chain's CDR3 is CASSLVPGSTNEQFF. In DNA, the CDR3 is TGTGCCAGCAGCTTAGTTCCAGGGTCTACCAATGAGCAGTTCTTC.

The gene calls are TRBV10-3 and TRBJ2-1; D might be TRBD2 (6 bases). V dropped 10 bases and J dropped 4 bases, with 17 bases sitting between them. Germline assignment: CDR1 ENHRY and CDR2 SYGVKD. CDR3 length: 14 residues. DNA for the CDR3: TGTGCCAGCCAAGGAGGGACTCCGTACAATGAGCAGTTCTTC. It is translated as CASQGGTPYNEQFF.